This is a list of T cell receptor beta chains from one sample in a study of blood T cell repertoires in COVID-19. Sequenced by immunoSEQ multiplex PCR; TCRdb stores in-frame clones only, minus some. The data show about 220,000 clones, approximately 92% seen once. Sequenced material: PBMCs or T cells enriched from blood (not recorded which). The source of these receptors is a woman younger than 35 in a cohort exposed to, infected with or recovered from COVID-19 (not recorded which). CDR3s include the opening cysteine and the closing phenylalanine or tryptophan. Clone size appears in some rows only: once, few, many, or a class for an expanded clone.

CDR3 length	J gene	clone size	V gene	CDR3 protein
15	TRBJ2-2	once	TRBV7-2	CASSSGSGVSGELFF
12	TRBJ1-1	-	TRBV30	CAWRKRGTEAFF
21	TRBJ1-1	-	TRBV15	CATSRVLGSWGNRGVNTEAFF
13	TRBJ2-7	-	TRBV5-1	CASSLDNFYEQYF
14	TRBJ2-7	-	TRBV6-5	CASTLRDSQDEQYF
16	TRBJ2-2	-	TRBV6-5	CASSYSRSPNTGELFF
14	TRBJ2-7	-	TRBV27	CASSLPGQGHEQYF
16	TRBJ2-7	-	TRBV13	CASSLGPPTSGGKQYF
15	TRBJ1-2	-	TRBV7-6	CASSLDGGMNYGYTF
15	TRBJ2-3	-	TRBV7-9	CASSHSAGAADTQYF
16	TRBJ1-3	-	TRBV7-8	CASSFQGASSGNTIYF
15	TRBJ1-5	-	TRBV2	CASSEARGDGQPQHF
15	TRBJ2-2	once	TRBV2	CASSDLGAGTGELFF
16	TRBJ1-6	-	TRBV14	CASSQDLGQGNSPLHF
13	TRBJ2-7	-	TRBV12-3/TRBV12-4	CASSLSGGYEQYF
16	TRBJ2-3	-	TRBV9	CASSALAGGETDTQYF
13	TRBJ1-1	-	TRBV4-1	CASSQEGDSAAFF
15	TRBJ1-4	-	TRBV5-5	CASSLEGQGGEKLFF
16	TRBJ2-3	-	TRBV2	CASSEWGTGGTDTQYF
15	TRBJ2-7	-	TRBV27	CASTSRRQGAHEQYF
16	TRBJ2-2	-	TRBV19	CASTLAGQGHTGELFF
13	TRBJ2-7	-	TRBV19	CASSIAGVSEQYF
15	TRBJ2-1	-	TRBV11-3	CASSPSRGPHNEQFF
16	TRBJ2-5	-	TRBV7-9	CAVPGIPTRLIETQYF
13	TRBJ1-2	-	TRBV7-2	CASSSGQDYGYTF
17	TRBJ1-2	-	TRBV28	CASSLAGTVGTAYGYTF
13	TRBJ2-7	-	TRBV9	CASSVEGRGEQYF
17	TRBJ1-1	-	TRBV5-1	CASSSPGLLRENTEAFF
13	TRBJ1-1	-	TRBV10-2	CASTQGEYTEAFF
13	TRBJ1-1	once	TRBV11-2	CASTSGGNTEAFF
13	TRBJ2-3	once	TRBV19	CASSPRQPHTQYF
16	TRBJ1-2	-	TRBV2	CATIDRVHTSNYGYTF
13	TRBJ2-1	-	TRBV29-1	CSVEGTFYNEQFF
15	TRBJ2-3	-	TRBV11-3	CASSQTSGGTNTQYF
13	TRBJ1-1	-	TRBV2	CATDVETDTEAFF
14	TRBJ2-7	once	TRBV6-5	CASSYGEYSYEQYF
16	TRBJ2-3	-	TRBV19	CASSTRLAGGTDTQYF
15	TRBJ2-1	-	TRBV2	CASSEREEAYNEQFF
14	TRBJ2-1	-	TRBV19	CASTTGSPYNEQFF
15	TRBJ2-1	-	TRBV24-1	CATSEKRYGKNEQFF
15	TRBJ2-1	-	TRBV7-6	CASSFVEGAPNEQFF
13	TRBJ1-1	-	TRBV7-6	CASSLVLNTEAFF
15	TRBJ1-4	-	TRBV28	CASSLLSSGREKLFF
17	TRBJ1-1	-	TRBV5-5	CASSFIVGVGMNTEAFF
14	TRBJ2-2	-	TRBV7-2	CASSLGLNTGELFF
14	TRBJ2-7	once	TRBV19	CASSIGRGSHEQYF
13	TRBJ1-4	-	TRBV7-2	CASSNQGAEKLFF
18	TRBJ2-2	-	TRBV9	CASSVVGRSAENTGELFF
12	TRBJ2-7	-	TRBV19	CASSLSSGGQYF
15	TRBJ2-3	-	TRBV5-1	CASSLTGANTDTQYF
13	TRBJ2-5	-	TRBV9	CASSVEGQETQYF
13	TRBJ1-6	once	TRBV7-2	CASIITGDSPLHF
13	TRBJ1-1	-	TRBV21-1	CASSKDGGSEAFF